The present TCR beta chain was sequenced within a study of CD8 T cells in ankylosing spondylitis. Study outcomes and limitations: Reportedly, significant enrichment of disease-linked clones occurred in matched ankylosing spondylitis synovial fluid.

This CDR3 is built from 21 residues. Germline V gene data show CDR1 as KGHDR and CDR2 as SFDVKD. V was pared by 0 bases and J by 1 base, with 25 bases between. This clonotype came up a few times. Its specificity is not known. TCRdb independently ran MiXCR on the 5' RACE reads; one entry per CDR3 protein. Of roughly 240,000 distinct CDR3 sequences listed, roughly a third were seen once; the top ten hold around 4.4%. This receptor was obtained from a male donor with ankylosing spondylitis or in good health (not recorded which). Sequenced input: blood, either unsorted or a sorted T cell fraction (not recorded which). The chain combines TRBV24-1 with TRBJ2-3; the D call may be TRBD1 or TRBD2 (5 bases each). Here the CDR3 reads CATSDLGVGGNGGLGTDTQYF. DNA of the CDR3: TGTGCCACCAGTGATTTGGGGGTTGGGGGTAATGGTGGATTAGGCACAGATACGCAGTATTTT.